These T cell receptor beta chains were read from a single sample in a study of glioma-infiltrating T cells. Using its own MiXCR run on the multiplex PCR reads, TCRdb lists one record per CDR3 protein. The table has 100,000 to 150,000 distinct CDR3 sequences, approximately 25% seen once. Sequenced sample: glioma tissue, nonneoplastic brain tissue, or PBMCs (not recorded which). These receptors all come from a human donor with low-grade glioma or glioblastoma, undergoing nonglioma brain surgery, or in good health (not recorded which). CDR3s include the opening cysteine and the closing phenylalanine or tryptophan. The order of the fields is clone size, V gene, D gene, J gene, CDR3 DNA, CDR3 protein. D genes are given only for firm matches. Clone size, where shown, is once, few, many, or a class for clones that have expanded.

many	TRBV24-1	-	TRBJ2-7	TGTGCCACCAGTGTACAGGGATGGGGCGAGCAGTACTTC	CATSVQGWGEQYF
many	TRBV20-1	TRBD2	TRBJ2-1	TGCAGTGCACCGGGACTAGCGGGAGCTGGATCCTACAATGAGCAGTTCTTC	CSAPGLAGAGSYNEQFF
many	TRBV18	TRBD1	TRBJ2-5	TGTGCCAGCTCACCGCGGACAGGGTTGATAGAGACCCAGTACTTC	CASSPRTGLIETQYF
many	TRBV19	-	TRBJ2-4	TGTGCCAGTAGTACGGGACTCCACGGGAACATTCAGTACTTC	CASSTGLHGNIQYF
many	TRBV6-1	-	TRBJ2-7	TGTGCCAGCGTGAGGGCTTCATCCTACGAGCAGTACTTC	CASVRASSYEQYF
many	TRBV7-2	TRBD1	TRBJ1-1	TGTGCCAGCAGCTTAGACGGGACAGGGATTCGTGCGGCTTTCTTT	CASSLDGTGIRAAFF
many	TRBV5-5	TRBD1	TRBJ1-1	TGTGCCAGCAGCGCACAGGGGGACACTGAAGCTTTCTTT	CASSAQGDTEAFF
-	TRBV7-2	TRBD1	TRBJ2-1	TGTGCCAGCAGCTCCGACAGGGTGGTGTGGAATGAGCAGTTCTTC	CASSSDRVVWNEQFF
many	TRBV12-3/TRBV12-4	TRBD1	TRBJ1-2	TGTGCCAGCAGTTTCGGGACAGATAACTATGGCTACACCTTC	CASSFGTDNYGYTF
few	TRBV7-9	-	TRBJ2-1	TGTGCCAGCAGCTTAGTCCAGGGAGAGCAGTTCTTC	CASSLVQGEQFF
many	TRBV7-6	TRBD2	TRBJ2-7	TGTGCCAGCATCCCACTAGCGGGAGGGCTTGAGCAGTACTTC	CASIPLAGGLEQYF
many	TRBV7-2	-	TRBJ2-7	TGTGCCAGCAGCGCAGGTTATTACTCCTACGAGCAGTACTTC	CASSAGYYSYEQYF
many	TRBV6-1	TRBD1	TRBJ2-4	TGTGCCAGCAGAGACAGGGATCGAGCCAAAAACATTCAGTACTTC	CASRDRDRAKNIQYF
-	TRBV28	-	TRBJ1-6	TGTGCCAGCAGTCCCTCATCCCTTCGGATGGTGGTGAGGAGACCCCTCCACTTT	CASSPSSLRMVVRRPLHF
many	TRBV15	-	TRBJ1-1	TGTGCCACCAGCAGAGGCGTCCAGACGAACACTGAAGCTTTCTTT	CATSRGVQTNTEAFF
many	TRBV19	-	TRBJ2-1	TGTGCCAGTAGTATTGATGTAGGAGAGCAGTTCTTC	CASSIDVGEQFF
-	TRBV15	-	TRBJ2-3	TGTGGCACCAGCAGAGAGGCAGGGCTTGATACGCAGTATTTT	CGTSREAGLDTQYF
many	TRBV6-4	-	TRBJ1-1	TGTGCCAGCACACAGGACCGCGGTGGGCGCACTGAAGCTTTCTTT	CASTQDRGGRTEAFF
many	TRBV20-1	TRBD2	TRBJ2-7	TGCAGTGCTGTGGGACTAGCGGGAGTTAGGAACGAGCAGTACTTC	CSAVGLAGVRNEQYF
many	TRBV20-1	TRBD2	TRBJ2-1	TGCAGTGCTAGCGACTTGACGGGACTAGCGGGAAATGAGCAGTTCTTC	CSASDLTGLAGNEQFF
many	TRBV7-6	TRBD1	TRBJ2-7	TGTGCCAGCAGCCCGGGACAGGGTTCGGGGCAGTACTTC	CASSPGQGSGQYF
many	TRBV7-6	-	TRBJ2-1	TGTGCCAGCAGCCCCCCCGGCTCGGCCAATGAGCAGTTCTTC	CASSPPGSANEQFF
-	TRBV6-2/TRBV6-3	-	TRBJ2-1	TGTGCCAGCAGCCTAGGGGACGGAACTAACTATGAGCAGTTCTTC	CASSLGDGTNYEQFF
-	TRBV19	-	TRBJ1-5	TGTGCCAGTAGTATACTTGGTCGCAGAGATCAGCCCCAGCATTTT	CASSILGRRDQPQHF
many	TRBV3-1	-	TRBJ1-1	TGTGCCAGCAGCCACTTCCCCGGACGGGAAACTGAAGCTTTCTTT	CASSHFPGRETEAFF
many	TRBV15	-	TRBJ2-3	TGTGCCACCGAGAGGGCAGATACGCAGTATTTT	CATERADTQYF
many	TRBV7-2	TRBD1	TRBJ2-7	TGTGCCAGCAGCCCGGGACAGGTCGAGCAGTACTTC	CASSPGQVEQYF
many	TRBV20-1	-	TRBJ2-7	TGCAGTGCTAGGACCGCGGTGGGCTACGAGCAGTACTTC	CSARTAVGYEQYF
-	TRBV5-1	TRBD2	TRBJ2-2	TGCGCCAGCAGCTCTAGCGGAGGGACCGGGGAGCTGTTTTTT	CASSSSGGTGELFF
-	TRBV5-1	-	TRBJ2-3	TGCGCCAGCAGCGATGGGGGGGCTAGCACAGGTACGCAGTATTTT	CASSDGGASTGTQYF
few	TRBV12-3/TRBV12-4	-	TRBJ1-2	TGTGCCAGCAGCCGCCGGTCCGGCTATGGCTACACCTTC	CASSRRSGYGYTF
-	TRBV20-1	-	TRBJ2-3	TGCAGTGCTAGAGCTCCCCTCGGCCCAGATACGCAGTATTTT	CSARAPLGPDTQYF
-	TRBV9	-	TRBJ2-5	TGTGTCAGCAGCGTAGGGCCGGTCCGGCAGGAGACCCAGTACTTC	CVSSVGPVRQETQYF
many	TRBV6-1	-	TRBJ2-1	TGTGCCAGCAGCCCGGGACTCAAGAAGTTCCATGAGCAGTTCTTC	CASSPGLKKFHEQFF
few	TRBV7-2	TRBD2	TRBJ2-7	TGTGCCAGCACTACTAGCGCTAGCTCCTACGAGCAGTACTTC	CASTTSASSYEQYF
many	TRBV6-4	TRBD2	TRBJ2-3	TGTGCCAGCAGTGACTCCCCATCTAGCGGGGGCGCAGATACGCAGTATTTT	CASSDSPSSGGADTQYF
many	TRBV6-1	TRBD1	TRBJ2-7	TGTGCCAGCACGACTCGGGACAGGGGTTCCGAGCAGTACTTC	CASTTRDRGSEQYF
-	TRBV5-1	-	TRBJ2-5	TGCGCCAGCAGCCCGAGACCAGATCAAGAGACCCAGTACTTC	CASSPRPDQETQYF
many	TRBV2	TRBD1	TRBJ1-1	TGTGCCAGCAGTGAAATTTGGGACAGCAGAGCTGAAGCTTTCTTT	CASSEIWDSRAEAFF
many	TRBV6-1	-	TRBJ1-1	TGTGCCAGCAGCTTTGGCGGGGACACTGAAGCTTTCTTT	CASSFGGDTEAFF
many	TRBV20-1	-	TRBJ1-1	TGCAGTGCTAGAGGACAGGCGCCGGCCACTGAAGCTTTCTTT	CSARGQAPATEAFF
many	TRBV27	-	TRBJ1-5	TGTGCCAGCAGTTTAGTGGGGGGACAGCCCCAGCATTTT	CASSLVGGQPQHF
-	TRBV4-3	TRBD1	TRBJ2-7	TGCGCCAGCAGCCGAGGCCGGGACAGGGGAAACGAGCAGTACTTC	CASSRGRDRGNEQYF
-	TRBV30	-	TRBJ1-5	TGTGCCTGGAGCCCTACACCGTATAGCAATCAGCCCCAGCATTTT	CAWSPTPYSNQPQHF
-	TRBV7-2	-	TRBJ2-3	TGTGCCAGCCGCTTACTACAGGCGCTTAGCAAAGATACGCAGTATTTT	CASRLLQALSKDTQYF
-	TRBV13	TRBD2	TRBJ2-1	TGTGCCAGCAGCCCACGGACTAGCGGGAGAACCTACAATGAGCAGTTCTTC	CASSPRTSGRTYNEQFF
few	TRBV12-3/TRBV12-4	TRBD2	TRBJ2-1	TGTGCCAGCAGTTTTAAGCCGGCGGGGGCCTACAATGAGCAGTTCTTC	CASSFKPAGAYNEQFF
many	TRBV6-6	TRBD2	TRBJ2-5	TGTGCCAGCAGTTACTCGACTGGACTAGCGGGAGAGGATGTGGAGACCCAGTACTTC	CASSYSTGLAGEDVETQYF
many	TRBV19	TRBD2	TRBJ2-1	TGTGCCAGTAGTACGCCGGGACTAGCGCACAATGAGCAGTTCTTC	CASSTPGLAHNEQFF